This T cell receptor beta chain was captured in a study of blood T cell repertoires in COVID-19. Turning to the study itself: Specimens from acute and convalescent COVID-19 originated in the United States, Italy and Spain.

With V trimmed by 5 bases and J by 6 bases, 5 bases remained unmatched. Germline CDR1 reads MGHDK; CDR2 reads SYGVNS. The CDR3 runs 14 residues. Per the study methods: For nucleated cells, counts were estimated from reference gene primer amplification. Measured with immunoSEQ multiplex PCR; TCRdb has only the in-frame clones, and not every one. V, J and clone size are taken as reported in that table, and D and trimming were inferred from the DNA itself. Among 150,000 to 200,000 clones listed, nearly 90% were seen once. Sequencing was done on a sample of peripheral blood. This TCR was recovered from a man aged 50-60 years with acute or convalescent COVID-19. The chain carries TRBV25-1 and TRBJ2-2, with 8 bases fitting TRBD2. Written as DNA, the CDR3 is TGTGCCAGCAGTCTTGGGGGACTAGCCGGGGAGCTGTTTTTT. This encodes CASSLGGLAGELFF.